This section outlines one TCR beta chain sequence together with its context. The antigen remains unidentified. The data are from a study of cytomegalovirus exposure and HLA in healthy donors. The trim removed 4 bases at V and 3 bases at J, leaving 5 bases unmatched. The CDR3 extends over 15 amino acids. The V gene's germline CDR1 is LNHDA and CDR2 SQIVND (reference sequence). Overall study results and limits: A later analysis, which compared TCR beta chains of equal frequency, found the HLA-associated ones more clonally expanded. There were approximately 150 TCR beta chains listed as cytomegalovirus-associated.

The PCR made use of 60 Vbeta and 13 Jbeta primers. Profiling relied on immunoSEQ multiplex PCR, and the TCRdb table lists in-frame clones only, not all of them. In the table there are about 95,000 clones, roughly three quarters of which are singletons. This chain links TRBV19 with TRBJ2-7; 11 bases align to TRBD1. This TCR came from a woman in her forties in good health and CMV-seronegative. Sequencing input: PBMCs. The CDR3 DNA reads TGTGCCAGTAGTAAGCCGGGACAGGGGGTCTACGAGCAGTACTTC. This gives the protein CASSKPGQGVYEQYF.